The rows below give T cell receptor beta chains drawn from one sample of a study of blood T cell repertoires in COVID-19. Sequencing used immunoSEQ multiplex PCR; TCRdb keeps in-frame clones, though not all of them. The data show approximately 390,000 clones, 70% to 90% seen once. The sequenced sample was peripheral blood. The receptors derive from an older woman with COVID-19, enrolled during active disease. Both conserved end residues are part of each CDR3. D genes are given only for firm matches. Expanded clones are given a class, and other clones once, few, many or no size at all.

clone_size: NA; v_call: TRBV24-1; d_call: NA; j_call: TRBJ1-5; cdr3_aa: CATSGSNQPQHF; cdr3_nt: TGTGCCACCAGCGGGAGCAATCAGCCCCAGCATTTT
clone_size: NA; v_call: TRBV5-4; d_call: TRBD1; j_call: TRBJ1-6; cdr3_aa: CASSSWGRGNSPLHF; cdr3_nt: TGTGCCAGCAGCTCCTGGGGCAGGGGGAATTCACCCCTCCACTTT
clone_size: few; v_call: TRBV5-1; d_call: NA; j_call: TRBJ2-7; cdr3_aa: CASSLQGGSYEQYF; cdr3_nt: TGCGCCAGCAGCTTGCAAGGGGGATCCTACGAGCAGTACTTC
clone_size: NA; v_call: TRBV5-1; d_call: NA; j_call: TRBJ1-1; cdr3_aa: CASSSTGGNTEAFF; cdr3_nt: TGCGCCAGCAGCTCCACGGGGGGGAACACTGAAGCTTTCTTT
clone_size: NA; v_call: TRBV19; d_call: TRBD2; j_call: TRBJ2-3; cdr3_aa: CASSTPSGGTDTQYF; cdr3_nt: TGTGCCAGTAGTACCCCTAGCGGGGGCACAGATACGCAGTATTTT
clone_size: few; v_call: TRBV3-1/TRBV3-2; d_call: NA; j_call: TRBJ1-1; cdr3_aa: CASSQERVTEAFF; cdr3_nt: TGTGCCAGCAGCCAAGAGAGGGTTACTGAAGCTTTCTTT
clone_size: NA; v_call: TRBV4-2; d_call: TRBD1; j_call: TRBJ1-1; cdr3_aa: CASSSPSGQGREAFF; cdr3_nt: TGTGCCAGCAGCTCTCCCTCGGGACAGGGGAGGGAAGCTTTCTTT
clone_size: NA; v_call: TRBV15; d_call: NA; j_call: TRBJ1-2; cdr3_aa: CATSTGPGGYTF; cdr3_nt: TGTGCCACCAGCACCGGGCCGGGAGGCTACACCTTC
clone_size: NA; v_call: TRBV7-7; d_call: TRBD1; j_call: TRBJ2-1; cdr3_aa: CASSLGQGVNNEQFF; cdr3_nt: TGTGCCAGCAGCTTAGGGCAGGGGGTTAACAATGAGCAGTTCTTC
clone_size: NA; v_call: TRBV5-1; d_call: NA; j_call: TRBJ2-1; cdr3_aa: CASTTGAALGEQFF; cdr3_nt: TGCGCCAGCACCACGGGAGCAGCGTTAGGTGAGCAGTTCTTC
clone_size: NA; v_call: TRBV25-1; d_call: NA; j_call: TRBJ1-4; cdr3_aa: CASRGTRGAWEKLFF; cdr3_nt: TGTGCCAGCAGAGGGACCCGGGGGGCTTGGGAAAAACTGTTTTTT
clone_size: NA; v_call: TRBV5-1; d_call: TRBD1; j_call: TRBJ2-5; cdr3_aa: CASTRGQQETQYF; cdr3_nt: TGCGCCAGCACAAGGGGACAGCAAGAGACCCAGTACTTC
clone_size: NA; v_call: TRBV25-1; d_call: NA; j_call: TRBJ1-1; cdr3_aa: CASRAYTEAFF; cdr3_nt: TGTGCCAGCAGAGCTTACACTGAAGCTTTCTTT
clone_size: NA; v_call: TRBV2; d_call: NA; j_call: TRBJ1-5; cdr3_aa: CASSESGASQPQHF; cdr3_nt: TGTGCCAGCAGTGAATCAGGGGCCAGTCAGCCCCAGCATTTT
clone_size: NA; v_call: TRBV7-3; d_call: NA; j_call: TRBJ2-2; cdr3_aa: CASSLSGRGKTGELFF; cdr3_nt: TGTGCCAGCAGCTTATCCGGCAGGGGAAAAACCGGGGAGCTGTTTTTT
clone_size: NA; v_call: TRBV7-8; d_call: NA; j_call: TRBJ1-4; cdr3_aa: CASSFFAGEKLFF; cdr3_nt: TGTGCCAGCAGCTTCTTCGCGGGTGAAAAACTGTTTTTT
clone_size: NA; v_call: TRBV15; d_call: NA; j_call: TRBJ2-5; cdr3_aa: CATSPRRNGQETQYF; cdr3_nt: TGTGCCACCAGCCCCCGGAGGAACGGGCAAGAGACCCAGTACTTC
clone_size: NA; v_call: TRBV19; d_call: NA; j_call: TRBJ2-7; cdr3_aa: CASSLWTDSYEQYF; cdr3_nt: TGTGCCAGTAGTCTTTGGACAGATTCCTACGAGCAGTACTTC
clone_size: few; v_call: TRBV6-5; d_call: NA; j_call: TRBJ2-7; cdr3_aa: CASSYRWTDSAYEQYF; cdr3_nt: TGTGCCAGCAGTTACCGTTGGACAGACTCAGCCTACGAGCAGTACTTC
clone_size: NA; v_call: TRBV3-1/TRBV3-2; d_call: NA; j_call: TRBJ1-2; cdr3_aa: CASSPGGNYGYTF; cdr3_nt: TGTGCCAGCTCTCCCGGGGGGAACTATGGCTACACCTTC
clone_size: NA; v_call: TRBV19; d_call: TRBD1; j_call: TRBJ2-1; cdr3_aa: CASSRRTGSLVNEQFF; cdr3_nt: TGTGCCAGTAGTCGCCGGACAGGGTCGCTTGTTAATGAGCAGTTCTTC
clone_size: few; v_call: TRBV7-2; d_call: TRBD1; j_call: TRBJ1-3; cdr3_aa: CASSSGQGSTIYF; cdr3_nt: TGTGCCAGCAGCTCAGGACAGGGTAGCACCATATATTTT
clone_size: few; v_call: TRBV4-1; d_call: NA; j_call: TRBJ1-1; cdr3_aa: CASSQDPLGGFNTEAFF; cdr3_nt: TGCGCCAGCAGCCAAGATCCCTTGGGGGGATTCAACACTGAAGCTTTCTTT
clone_size: NA; v_call: TRBV11-2; d_call: NA; j_call: TRBJ1-2; cdr3_aa: CASSLARAGGYTF; cdr3_nt: TGTGCCAGCAGCTTAGCAAGGGCGGGTGGCTACACCTTC
clone_size: NA; v_call: TRBV27; d_call: NA; j_call: TRBJ1-4; cdr3_aa: CASSLSAAGGSNEKLFF; cdr3_nt: TGTGCCAGCAGTTTATCTGCGGCCGGGGGATCAAATGAAAAACTGTTTTTT
clone_size: NA; v_call: TRBV5-1; d_call: NA; j_call: TRBJ2-1; cdr3_aa: CASASQDEQFF; cdr3_nt: TGCGCCAGCGCATCACAGGATGAGCAGTTCTTC
clone_size: NA; v_call: TRBV4-1; d_call: NA; j_call: TRBJ1-2; cdr3_aa: CASSQGQGTLYGYTF; cdr3_nt: TGCGCCAGCAGCCAAGGGCAGGGGACCTTATATGGCTACACCTTC
clone_size: NA; v_call: TRBV19; d_call: TRBD2; j_call: TRBJ2-1; cdr3_aa: CASSTRTSFVGWEQFF; cdr3_nt: TGTGCCAGTAGTACCCGGACTAGCTTCGTAGGATGGGAGCAGTTCTTC
clone_size: NA; v_call: TRBV29-1; d_call: NA; j_call: TRBJ1-3; cdr3_aa: CSVQGSGNTIYF; cdr3_nt: TGCAGCGTTCAGGGCTCTGGAAACACCATATATTTT
clone_size: NA; v_call: TRBV7-9; d_call: TRBD2; j_call: TRBJ2-1; cdr3_aa: CASSISGGYNEQFF; cdr3_nt: TGTGCCAGCAGCATTAGCGGGGGGTACAATGAGCAGTTCTTC
clone_size: NA; v_call: TRBV2; d_call: TRBD1; j_call: TRBJ2-3; cdr3_aa: CASSRDRGTDTQYF; cdr3_nt: TGTGCCAGCAGCCGGGACAGGGGAACAGATACGCAGTATTTT
clone_size: NA; v_call: TRBV5-6; d_call: TRBD1; j_call: TRBJ1-1; cdr3_aa: CASSFTGGTEAFF; cdr3_nt: TGTGCCAGCAGCTTTACAGGGGGCACTGAAGCTTTCTTT
clone_size: few; v_call: TRBV7-6; d_call: NA; j_call: TRBJ1-4; cdr3_aa: CASSSRLQGPNEKLFF; cdr3_nt: TGTGCCAGCAGCTCGCGTTTACAGGGACCCAATGAAAAACTGTTTTTT
clone_size: medium-sized; v_call: TRBV7-9; d_call: NA; j_call: TRBJ1-2; cdr3_aa: CASSQGGAYGYTF; cdr3_nt: TGTGCCAGCAGCCAGGGTGGGGCCTATGGCTACACCTTC
clone_size: NA; v_call: TRBV12-3/TRBV12-4; d_call: TRBD1; j_call: TRBJ1-6; cdr3_aa: CASSRDSYSPLHF; cdr3_nt: TGTGCCAGCAGTCGGGACAGCTATTCACCCCTCCACTTT
clone_size: few; v_call: TRBV4-2; d_call: NA; j_call: TRBJ1-1; cdr3_aa: CASSQVEGGHTEAFF; cdr3_nt: TGTGCCAGCAGCCAAGTCGAGGGAGGACATACTGAAGCTTTCTTT
clone_size: NA; v_call: TRBV7-9; d_call: NA; j_call: TRBJ1-2; cdr3_aa: CASSEGAPGESNYGYTF; cdr3_nt: TGTGCCAGCAGCGAAGGGGCCCCGGGGGAATCAAACTATGGCTACACCTTC
clone_size: NA; v_call: TRBV5-8; d_call: NA; j_call: TRBJ1-1; cdr3_aa: CASSLEAVLNTEAFF; cdr3_nt: TGTGCCAGCAGCCTTGAGGCAGTCTTGAACACTGAAGCTTTCTTT
clone_size: NA; v_call: TRBV7-2; d_call: TRBD1; j_call: TRBJ1-2; cdr3_aa: CASSYRDSSNYGYTF; cdr3_nt: TGTGCCAGCAGCTACCGGGACAGCTCTAACTATGGCTACACCTTC
clone_size: NA; v_call: TRBV4-2; d_call: TRBD2; j_call: TRBJ2-5; cdr3_aa: CASSQEVPASGGMYQETQYF; cdr3_nt: TGTGCCAGCAGCCAAGAAGTCCCGGCTAGCGGGGGGATGTACCAAGAGACCCAGTACTTC
clone_size: NA; v_call: TRBV7-9; d_call: NA; j_call: TRBJ2-5; cdr3_aa: CASSEGGTQYF; cdr3_nt: TGTGCCAGCAGCGAAGGGGGGACCCAGTACTTC